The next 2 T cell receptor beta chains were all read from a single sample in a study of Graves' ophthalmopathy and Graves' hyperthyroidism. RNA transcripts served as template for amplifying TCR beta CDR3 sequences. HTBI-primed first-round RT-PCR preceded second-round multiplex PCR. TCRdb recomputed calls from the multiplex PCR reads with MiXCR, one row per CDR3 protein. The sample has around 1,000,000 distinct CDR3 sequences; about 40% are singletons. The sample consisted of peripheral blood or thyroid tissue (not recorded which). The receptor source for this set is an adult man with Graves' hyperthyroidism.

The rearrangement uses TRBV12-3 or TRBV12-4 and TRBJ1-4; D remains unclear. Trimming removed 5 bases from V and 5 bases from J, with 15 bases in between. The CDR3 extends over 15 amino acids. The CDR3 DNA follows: TGTGCCAGCAGTCGACGCACGACGAAGAATGAAAAACTGTTTTTT. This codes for CASSRRTTKNEKLFF.

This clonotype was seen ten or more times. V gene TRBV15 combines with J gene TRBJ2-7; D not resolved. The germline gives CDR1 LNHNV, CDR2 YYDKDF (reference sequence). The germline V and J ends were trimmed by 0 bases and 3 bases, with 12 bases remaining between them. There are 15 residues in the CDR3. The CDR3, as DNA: TGTGCCACCAGCAGAGATCCTAGGATTTTCTACGAGCAGTACTTC. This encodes CATSRDPRIFYEQYF.